Shown below are 21 T cell receptor beta chains from a single sample sequenced in a study of vaccination and CD4 T cells after COVID-19. These receptors have no known antigen. Documented treatment: roughly 10-day PBMC culture with coronavirus spike peptide pools or control peptides (ViraFEST assay). The unexposed donor's CD4+ T cells were collected before the COVID-19 pandemic (2011-2018). With the Oncomine TCR Beta short-read assay, DNA from cultured CD4+ T cells was sequenced. Genomic DNA was taken out of cultured CD4+ T cells by extraction. TCRdb passed the PCR reads through MiXCR, listing each CDR3 protein once. Seen here are fewer than 11,000 distinct CDR3 sequences, around 30% observed once, and the top ten hold approximately 12%. Sample: CD4+ T cells from blood, cultured in vitro. The receptors stem from a human donor in good health.

The chain is built from TRBV20-1 and TRBJ2-3; 15 positions match TRBD2. This CDR3 spans 15 amino acids. The junction had 4 bases not matched to a gene; V was cut back by 4 bases and J by 5 bases. The germline V gene has CDR1 DFQATT and CDR2 SNEGSKA (reference sequence). The CDR3 region is CSATGTSGRRDTQYF. The CDR3 nucleotides are TGCAGTGCTACCGGGACTAGCGGGAGGAGAGATACGCAGTATTTT.

As to this clonotype: The junction and the germline gene differ at one end; a read error may be behind it. The V gene is TRBV7-7, the J gene TRBJ2-7, with 10 bases identical to TRBD2. Germline V lookup: CDR1 SSHAT, CDR2 FNYEAQ (reference sequence). The CDR3 runs to 17 residues. The CDR3 region has the DNA TGTGCTAGCAGCTTAGCGCGTCTAGCGGGGGTGTACTACGAGCAGTACTTC. Its protein product is CASSLARLAGVYYEQYF.

Notes on this clonotype: The junction departs from the called germline gene at one end, perhaps through a read error. V and J are TRBV6-5 and TRBJ1-3, with a weak D call TRBD1 (6 bases). The CDR3 extends over 15 amino acids. Germline assignment: CDR1 MNHEY and CDR2 SVGAGI. In DNA, the CDR3 is TGTGCCAGCAGTTATCCGAGGGGGTCTGGAAACACCACATATTTT. Translating it yields CASSYPRGSGNTTYF.

There are a few counts of this clonotype. This chain connects TRBV28 to TRBJ1-6; TRBD1 might be the D (5 bases). Per the germline V gene, CDR1 is MDHEN and CDR2 is SYDVKM. V was pared by 5 bases and J by 14 bases, with 22 bases between. The length of the CDR3 is 15 residues. CDR3 protein: CASSVGGSWKEALHF. The CDR3 region has the DNA TGTGCCAGCAGTGTCGGGGGGTCATGGAAAGAGGCCCTCCACTTT.

The chain joins TRBV28 to TRBJ1-5, with TRBD1 matching over 7 bases. The CDR3 consists of 12 residues. J gave up 15 bases and V 7 bases, and 12 bases lay outside the gene matches. The germline CDR1 and CDR2 sequences are MDHEN and SYDVKM. The CDR3 loop is CASTLQGGTPHF. DNA for the CDR3: TGTGCCAGCACCCTTCAGGGGGGGACGCCGCATTTT. The full variable domain, with the rest looked up from reference TRBV28 and TRBJ1-5, is DVKVTQSSRYLVKRTGEKVFLECVQDMDHENMFWYRQDPGLGLRLIYFSYDVKMKEKGDIPEGYSVSREKKERFSLILESASTNQTSMYLCASTLQGGTPHFGDGTRLSIL.

The chain employs TRBV20-1 and TRBJ1-1; perhaps TRBD1 as D (5 bases). The germline CDR1 and CDR2 sequences are DFQATT and SNEGSKA (reference sequence). The CDR3 extends over 13 amino acids. Trimming took off 1 base at V and 4 bases at J, with 10 bases between the two ends. CDR3 coding DNA: TGCAGTGCTAGAGTGGGGGTGACCACTGAAGCTTTCTTT. This encodes CSARVGVTTEAFF.

The rearrangement uses TRBV7-8 and TRBJ2-1; 8 nucleotides match TRBD1. Germline V gene data show CDR1 as SGHVS and CDR2 as FQNEAQ. Trimming at V came to 2 bases and at J to 7 bases, leaving 10 bases not matched to a gene. The CDR3 totals 16 residues. The CDR3 nucleotides are TGTGCCAGCAGCTTATATCCAGGGGGCAACCTGAATGAGCAGTTCTTC. This translates into CASSLYPGGNLNEQFF.

The CDR3 is CASSPDRGYGEAFF. The CDR3 DNA sequence: TGTGCCAGCAGCCCGGACAGGGGTTATGGTGAAGCTTTCTTT. V and J are TRBV6-4 and TRBJ1-1; TRBD1 agrees at 9 bases. CDR3 length: 14 amino acids. V shed 6 bases, J shed 7 bases, and the junction held 9 bases outside the gene matches. The germline CDR1 and CDR2 sequences are MRHNA and SNTAGT.

The gene calls are TRBV6-1 and TRBJ2-7; TRBD1 might be the D (6 bases). V was shortened by 1 base and J by 7 bases, with 14 bases between the two germline ends. Germline V gene sequence: CDR1 MNHNS, CDR2 SASEGT. The CDR3 is 14 amino acids. CDR3 in DNA: TGTGCCAGCAGTGAAGGAGGAGAGGGGGTGGAGCAGTACTTC. Translating it yields CASSEGGEGVEQYF.

V is TRBV5-4 and J is TRBJ2-5; D may be TRBD2 (5 bases). The germline V gene has CDR1 SGHNT and CDR2 YYREEE (reference sequence). The V gene lost 2 bases and the J gene lost 1 base, with 12 bases spanning the gap. The CDR3 loop spans 15 amino acids. CDR3 coding DNA: TGTGCCAGCAGCTTTCCCGGGGTCCTCCAAGAGACCCAGTACTTC. It codes for CASSFPGVLQETQYF. Full variable domain (missing parts from reference TRBV5-4 and TRBJ2-5): ETGVTQSPTHLIKTRGQQVTLRCSSQSGHNTVSWYQQALGQGPQFIFQYYREEENGRGNFPPRFSGLQFPNYSSELNVNALELDDSALYLCASSFPGVLQETQYFGPGTRLLVL.

This clonotype has just a few counts. V and J are TRBV7-9 and TRBJ2-1; D perhaps matches TRBD2 (5 bases). The germline V gene encodes CDR1 SEHNR and CDR2 FQNEAQ (reference sequence). This CDR3 has 14 amino acids. Trimming took off 1 base at V and 7 bases at J, with 11 bases between the two ends. The CDR3 coding sequence is TGTGCCAGCAGCTTAGGCGGCCCGGGAAATGAGCAGTTCTTC. Translated: CASSLGGPGNEQFF.

The chain recombines TRBV20-1 with TRBJ2-3; TRBD1 matches 9 bases. The trim removed 6 bases at V and 0 bases at J, leaving 4 bases unmatched. Germline V gene sequence: CDR1 DFQATT, CDR2 SNEGSKA (reference sequence). CDR3 length: 14 residues. In DNA, the CDR3 is TGCAGTGCGGGGACAGGGCCTAGCACAGATACGCAGTATTTT. It codes for CSAGTGPSTDTQYF.

The chain combines TRBV6-1 with TRBJ1-4; possible D gene TRBD1, 6 bases. Trimming removed 6 bases from V and 6 bases from J, with 14 bases in between. Germline CDR1 reads MNHNS; CDR2 reads SASEGT. This CDR3 spans 14 amino acids. The CDR3: CASRRRGGDEKLFF. DNA of the CDR3: TGTGCCAGCAGACGCAGGGGAGGAGATGAAAAACTGTTTTTT.

The table lists this clonotype with a few counts. The J gene is TRBJ2-5, the V gene TRBV10-3; 9 positions match TRBD2. Per germline, CDR1 ENHRY and CDR2 SYGVKD. The CDR3 sequence is 16 residues long. V dropped 6 bases and J dropped 1; count of bases not matched to a gene: 9. CDR3 bases: TGTGCCATCAGGCCTAGCGGGAAACAGCCCCAAGAGACCCAGTACTTC. Residues: CAIRPSGKQPQETQYF.

This clonotype was seen more than once but under ten times. V gene TRBV7-9 combines with J gene TRBJ1-2, with 8 nucleotides matching TRBD1. Germline trimming cut 8 bases from V and 2 bases from J; bases unmatched to any gene: 4. Germline CDR1 and CDR2: SEHNR and FQNEAQ (reference sequence). The length of the CDR3 is 13 residues. CDR3 amino acids: CASSRQGNYGYTF. The CDR3 region has the DNA TGTGCCAGCTCCAGACAGGGGAACTATGGCTACACCTTC.

The V call is TRBV6-2 or TRBV6-3, the J call TRBJ1-1; 9 bases align to TRBD1. This CDR3 spans 17 amino acids. Trimming took 6 bases from V and 5 from J; bases not matched to a gene: 16. CDR1 and CDR2 (germline): MNHEY, SVGEGT. For the CDR3, the DNA is TGTGCCAGCAGCCGTACTACAGGGGGCGTTGGGAAAACTGAAGCTTTCTTT. It specifies CASSRTTGGVGKTEAFF.

This clonotype was counted between two and nine times. The chain has TRBV6-1 and TRBJ1-2, with 7 positions matching TRBD1. From germline, CDR1 is MNHNS and CDR2 SASEGT. The CDR3 is 16 residues long. Unmatched junction bases numbered 10, after V lost 6 bases and J lost 0 bases. CDR3 sequence: CASSFVGQHSNYGYTF. The CDR3 nucleotides read TGTGCCAGCAGCTTTGTGGGACAGCACTCTAACTATGGCTACACCTTC.

The chain joins TRBV20-1 to TRBJ2-3, with D tentatively TRBD2 (5 bases). The CDR3 runs 14 residues. V lost 0 bases and J 4 bases, leaving 11 bases between the germline ends. Germline-derived CDR1 and CDR2 are DFQATT and SNEGSKA (reference sequence). The CDR3 nucleotides are TGCAGTGCTAGAGATATCAGGAGGTCAGATACGCAGTATTTT. Its translation: CSARDIRRSDTQYF.

The chain has TRBV25-1 and TRBJ2-7; D tentatively reads TRBD1 or TRBD2 (5 bases each). In germline, CDR1 is MGHDK, CDR2 SYGVNS. The CDR3 contains 12 residues. The CDR3 reads CAAGTMNYEQYF. The CDR3 coding sequence is TGTGCGGCCGGGACCATGAACTACGAGCAGTACTTC.

The rearrangement joins TRBV6-1 to TRBJ1-1; D is undetermined. Trimming stripped 8 bases from V and 1 base from J, with 8 bases between. The CDR3 loop spans 12 amino acids. Germline V gene sequence: CDR1 MNHNS, CDR2 SASEGT. In nucleotides, the CDR3 is TGTGCCAGCTTGGGCAGGAACACTGAAGCTTTCTTT. This sequence encodes CASLGRNTEAFF.

The table lists this clonotype with a few counts. The rearrangement links TRBV6-5 to TRBJ2-1, with D perhaps TRBD2 (5 bases). The CDR3 consists of 14 residues. V dropped 4 bases and J dropped 7 bases, with 14 bases sitting between them. CDR1 and CDR2 from the germline V gene are MNHEY and SVGAGI. CDR3 in amino acids: CASSSFGLTNEQFF. The CDR3 DNA reads as TGTGCCAGCAGTTCCTTCGGACTTACTAATGAGCAGTTCTTC.